This TCR beta chain was recovered during a study of T cell responses to AZD1222 COVID-19 vaccine. Whole-study findings and limits: Clonal diversity may have been underestimated in mostly white British donors.

Some second doses came at about 4 weeks and others at about 12 weeks; these were pooled. TCRdb's table, derived via immunoSEQ multiplex PCR, lists solely in-frame clones and lacks some. The sample holds about 100,000 clones, more than 70% seen once. On this clone itself: The antigen remains unidentified.

The sequenced sample was peripheral blood, obtained 28 days after the second AZD1222 dose. The sequence came from an adult who received the AZD1222 COVID-19 vaccine.

In DNA, the CDR3 is TGTGCCAGCAGTGTGTCCCAACAGGGTTACGGGGAGCTGTTTTTT. Translating it yields CASSVSQQGYGELFF. The chain is built from TRBV6-2 or TRBV6-3 and TRBJ2-2, with D tentatively TRBD1 (6 bases). Trimming took 5 bases from V and 7 from J, leaving 17 bases between them. This CDR3 is 15 amino acids long. The germline V gene encodes CDR1 MNHEY and CDR2 SVGEGT.